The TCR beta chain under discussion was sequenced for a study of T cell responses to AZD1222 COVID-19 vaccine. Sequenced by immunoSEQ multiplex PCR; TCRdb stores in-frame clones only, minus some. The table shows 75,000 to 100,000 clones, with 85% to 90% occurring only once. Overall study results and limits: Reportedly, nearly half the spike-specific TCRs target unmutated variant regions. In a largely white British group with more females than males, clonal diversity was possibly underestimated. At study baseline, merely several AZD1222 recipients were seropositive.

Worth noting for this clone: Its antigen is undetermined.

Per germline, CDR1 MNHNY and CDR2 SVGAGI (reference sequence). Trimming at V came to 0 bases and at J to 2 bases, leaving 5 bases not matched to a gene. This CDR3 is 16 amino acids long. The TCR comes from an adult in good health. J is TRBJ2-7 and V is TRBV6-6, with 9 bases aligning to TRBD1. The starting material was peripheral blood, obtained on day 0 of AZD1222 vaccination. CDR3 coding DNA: TGTGCCAGCAGTTACTCGGGGACAGGGCGGACCTACGAGCAGTACTTC. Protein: CASSYSGTGRTYEQYF.